The entry below gives a single T cell receptor (beta chain) sequence along with its context. Its cognate antigen is unknown. Arm-PCR with iRepertoire HTBI primers amplified the CDR3 regions for these TCR beta libraries. Via MiXCR, TCRdb re-called the multiplex PCR reads, giving one row per CDR3 protein. The table includes around 500,000 distinct CDR3 sequences, more than 20% detected once. Germline V gene data show CDR1 as DFQATT and CDR2 as SNEGSKA (reference sequence). J gave up 5 bases and V 7 bases, and 14 bases lay outside the gene matches. This CDR3 has 14 residues. The data derive from a study of regulatory T cells in long-lasting Graves disease. Study observations and caveats: Favored usage of TRBV28, TRBJ1-2 and TRBJ2-5 was recorded in persistent disease.

Time point indicated: persistent/refractory GD, antithyroid drugs over 5 years with positive TRAb. Following extraction of RNA from PBMCs, that RNA was used to make the TCR library. This sequence was found in a female donor with Graves disease. The sequences come from peripheral blood mononuclear cells (PBMCs), collected when the disease was refractory, from a patient treated with antithyroid drugs. This sequence joins TRBV20-1 and TRBJ2-7; the match to TRBD2 covers 7 bases. For the CDR3, the DNA is TGCAGTGGAGCGGGACTCATGAGGAGAAACGAGCAGTACTTC. Translating gives CSGAGLMRRNEQYF.